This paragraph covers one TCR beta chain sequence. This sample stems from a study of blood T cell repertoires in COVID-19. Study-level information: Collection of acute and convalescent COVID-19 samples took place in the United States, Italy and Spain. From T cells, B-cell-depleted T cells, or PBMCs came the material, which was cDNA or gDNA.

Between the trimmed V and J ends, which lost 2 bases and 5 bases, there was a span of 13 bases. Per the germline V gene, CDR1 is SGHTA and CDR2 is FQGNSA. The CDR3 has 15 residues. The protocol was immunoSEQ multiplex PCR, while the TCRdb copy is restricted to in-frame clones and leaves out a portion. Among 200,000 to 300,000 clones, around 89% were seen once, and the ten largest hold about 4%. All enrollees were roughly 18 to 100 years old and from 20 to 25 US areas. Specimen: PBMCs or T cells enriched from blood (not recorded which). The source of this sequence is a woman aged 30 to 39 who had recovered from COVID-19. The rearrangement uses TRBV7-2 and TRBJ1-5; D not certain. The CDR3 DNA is TGTGCCAGCAGCTTATGGACTACCGACGATCAGCCCCAGCATTTT. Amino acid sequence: CASSLWTTDDQPQHF.